This T cell receptor beta chain was observed in a study of T-cell reconstitution after alpha-beta-depleted transplantation in children. TCRbeta library construction was performed incorporating unique molecular identifiers. Each CDR3 protein gets one entry after TCRdb re-called the PCR reads with MiXCR. The sample records 350,000 to 450,000 distinct CDR3 sequences, roughly 22% being singletons. The CDR3 has 14 residues. From germline, CDR1 is SQVTM and CDR2 ANQGSEA. Trimming took 0 bases from V and 7 from J, leaving 15 bases between them. This clonotype appeared a few times. This clonotype originated in a human donor who donated a stem cell graft to a child with acute myeloid leukemia. The chain combines TRBV29-1 with TRBJ1-2; the D gene is possibly TRBD1 (5 bases). The source material was PBMCs from the stem cell graft donor, sampled from the stem cell graft. Here the CDR3 reads CSVEEVGLLGGYTF. The CDR3 bases are TGCAGCGTTGAAGAAGTGGGACTTCTTGGTGGCTACACCTTC.